This T cell receptor (beta chain) comes out of a study of CD8+CD57+ T cells in acquired aplastic anemia. The CDR3 is made up of 14 amino acids. Germline CDR1 DFQATT, CDR2 SNEGSKA (reference sequence). Only patients with CD8+CD57+ cell expansion on flow cytometry were chosen for sequencing. A bead-enriched population of CD8+CD57+ cells gave a mean 1.6 ug DNA. Of note for this clonotype: Its antigen is unknown. A read error may account for a junction end that differs from germline.

TCR beta VDJ and CDR3 profiles were obtained from a genomic DNA template. TCRdb recomputed calls from the reads with MiXCR, one row per CDR3 protein. This table has about 20,000 distinct CDR3 sequences, 30% to 50% appearing once. Findings of the study overall: Both patients and controls carried the same twenty-nine CD8+ CDR3 sequences. CD8+CD57+ cells in patients trailed total CD4+ and CD8+ pools in diversity.

Material: CD8+CD57+ T cells sorted from PBMCs. Described subset: bead-enriched CD8+CD57+ effector memory T cells from SAA patients. The V call is TRBV20-1, the J call TRBJ2-1, with 11 bases matching TRBD2. This TCR came from a human donor with aplastic anemia. The CDR3 DNA sequence: TGCAGTGCCAGATCTAGCGGGAGGTACAATGAGCAGCTCTTC. Residues: CSARSSGRYNEQLF.